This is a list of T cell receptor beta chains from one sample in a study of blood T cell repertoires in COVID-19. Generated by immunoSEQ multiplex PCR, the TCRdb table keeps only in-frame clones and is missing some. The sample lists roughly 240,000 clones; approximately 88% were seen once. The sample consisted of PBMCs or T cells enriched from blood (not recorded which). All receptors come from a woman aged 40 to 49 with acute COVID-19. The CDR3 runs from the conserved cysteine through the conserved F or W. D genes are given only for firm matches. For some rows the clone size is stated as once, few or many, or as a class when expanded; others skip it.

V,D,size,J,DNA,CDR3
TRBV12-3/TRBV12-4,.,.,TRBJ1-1,TGTGCCAGCACCTCCGGGATCGCTGAAGCTTTCTTT,CASTSGIAEAFF
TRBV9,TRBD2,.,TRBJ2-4,TGTGCCAGCAGCCCGCTATCCTGGGGGGGTATAGCCAAAAACATTCAGTACTTC,CASSPLSWGGIAKNIQYF
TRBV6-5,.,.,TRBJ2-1,TGTGCCAGCAGTACAGGGGGAGGGAACTACAATGAGCAGTTCTTC,CASSTGGGNYNEQFF
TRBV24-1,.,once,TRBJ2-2,TGTGCCACCAGTCGTCGTCCCGGGGAGCTGTTTTTT,CATSRRPGELFF
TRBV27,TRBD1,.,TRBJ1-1,TGTGCCAGCAGTTTCCGGACAGGGGGCTACACTGAAGCTTTCTTT,CASSFRTGGYTEAFF
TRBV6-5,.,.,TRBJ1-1,TGTGCCAGCAGCTCCCCGGGGGGCACTGAAGCTTTCTTT,CASSSPGGTEAFF
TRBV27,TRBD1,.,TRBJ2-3,TGTGCCAGCAGTCCGGGACAGCACACAGATACGCAGTATTTT,CASSPGQHTDTQYF
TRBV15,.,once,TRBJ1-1,TGTGCCACCGTATTAGGGGGGGCGAACACTGAAGCTTTCTTT,CATVLGGANTEAFF
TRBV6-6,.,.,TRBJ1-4,TGTGCCAGCAGTCCAGGCCAACAGGGCGGGGGAACTAATGAAAAACTGTTTTTT,CASSPGQQGGGTNEKLFF
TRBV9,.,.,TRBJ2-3,TGTGCCAGCAGCGTAAGGACTCTCACAGATACGCAGTATTTT,CASSVRTLTDTQYF
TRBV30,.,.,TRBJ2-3,TGTGCCTGGAGTAGGGCCTTGGCGGGACCCACAGATACGCAGTATTTT,CAWSRALAGPTDTQYF
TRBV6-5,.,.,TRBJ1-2,TGTGCCAGCAGCCCGAACAGTGTTTTAAACTATGGCTACACCTTC,CASSPNSVLNYGYTF